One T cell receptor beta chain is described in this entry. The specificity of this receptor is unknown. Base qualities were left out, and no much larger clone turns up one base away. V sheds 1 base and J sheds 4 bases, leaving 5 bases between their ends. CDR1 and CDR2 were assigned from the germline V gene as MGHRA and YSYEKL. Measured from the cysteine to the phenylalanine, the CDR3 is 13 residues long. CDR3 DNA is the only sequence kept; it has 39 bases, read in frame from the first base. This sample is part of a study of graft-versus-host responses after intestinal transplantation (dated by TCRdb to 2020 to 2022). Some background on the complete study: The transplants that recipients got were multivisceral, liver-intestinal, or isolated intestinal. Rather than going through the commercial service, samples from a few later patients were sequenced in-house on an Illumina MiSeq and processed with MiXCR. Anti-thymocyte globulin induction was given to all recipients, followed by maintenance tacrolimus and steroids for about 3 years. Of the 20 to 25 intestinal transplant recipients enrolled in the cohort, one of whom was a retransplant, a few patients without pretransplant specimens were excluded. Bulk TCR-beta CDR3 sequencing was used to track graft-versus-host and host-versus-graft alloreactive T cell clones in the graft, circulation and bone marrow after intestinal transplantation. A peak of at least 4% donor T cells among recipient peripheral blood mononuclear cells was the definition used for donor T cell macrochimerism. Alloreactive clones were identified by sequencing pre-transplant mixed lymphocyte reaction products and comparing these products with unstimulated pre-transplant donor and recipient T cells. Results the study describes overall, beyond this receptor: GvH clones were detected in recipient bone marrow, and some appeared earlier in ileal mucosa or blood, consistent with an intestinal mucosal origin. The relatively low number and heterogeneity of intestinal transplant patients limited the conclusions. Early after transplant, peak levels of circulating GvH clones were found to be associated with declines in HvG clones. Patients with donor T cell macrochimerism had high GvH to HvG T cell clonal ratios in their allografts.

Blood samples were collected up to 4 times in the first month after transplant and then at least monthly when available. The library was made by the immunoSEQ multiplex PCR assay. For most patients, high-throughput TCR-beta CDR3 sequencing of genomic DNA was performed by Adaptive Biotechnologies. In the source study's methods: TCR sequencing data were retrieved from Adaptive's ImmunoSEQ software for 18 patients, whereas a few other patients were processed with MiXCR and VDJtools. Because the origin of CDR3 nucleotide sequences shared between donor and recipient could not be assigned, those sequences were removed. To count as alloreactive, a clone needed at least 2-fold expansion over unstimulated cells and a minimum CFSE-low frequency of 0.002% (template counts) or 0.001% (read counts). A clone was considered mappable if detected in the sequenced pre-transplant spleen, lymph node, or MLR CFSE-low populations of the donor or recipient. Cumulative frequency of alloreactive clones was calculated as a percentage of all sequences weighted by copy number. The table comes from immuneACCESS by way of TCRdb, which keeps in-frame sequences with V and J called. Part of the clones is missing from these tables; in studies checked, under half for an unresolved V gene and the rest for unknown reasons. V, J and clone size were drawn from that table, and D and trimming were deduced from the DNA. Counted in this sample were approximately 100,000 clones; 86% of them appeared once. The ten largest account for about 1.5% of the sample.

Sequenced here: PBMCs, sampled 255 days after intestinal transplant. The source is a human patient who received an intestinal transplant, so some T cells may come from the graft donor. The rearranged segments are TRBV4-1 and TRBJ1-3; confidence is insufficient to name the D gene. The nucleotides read TGCGCCAGCAGCCAAGGAATGGGAAACACCATATATTTT. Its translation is CASSQGMGNTIYF.